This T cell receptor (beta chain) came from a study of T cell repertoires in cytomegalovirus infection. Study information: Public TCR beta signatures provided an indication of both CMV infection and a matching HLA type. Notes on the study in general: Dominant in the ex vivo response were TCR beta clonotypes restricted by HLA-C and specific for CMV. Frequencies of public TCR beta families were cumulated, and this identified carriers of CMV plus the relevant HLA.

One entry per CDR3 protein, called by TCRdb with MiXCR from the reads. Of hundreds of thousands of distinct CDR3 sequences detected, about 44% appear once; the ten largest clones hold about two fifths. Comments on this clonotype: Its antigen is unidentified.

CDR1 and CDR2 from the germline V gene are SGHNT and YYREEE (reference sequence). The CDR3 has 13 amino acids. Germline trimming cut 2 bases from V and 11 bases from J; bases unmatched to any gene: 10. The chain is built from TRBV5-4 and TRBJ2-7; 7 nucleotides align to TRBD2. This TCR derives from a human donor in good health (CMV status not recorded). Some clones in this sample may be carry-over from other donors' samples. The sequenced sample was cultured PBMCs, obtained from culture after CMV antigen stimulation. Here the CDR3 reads CASSLGGSGREYF. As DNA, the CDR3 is TGTGCCAGCAGCTTAGGCGGGAGTGGAAGGGAGTACTTC.